Listed here are 30 T cell receptor beta chains from one sample, sequenced in a study of T cells in narcolepsy. The method was immunoSEQ multiplex PCR; TCRdb's version includes in-frame clones alone and lacks a portion of them. Here the sample spans about 15,000 clones, approximately 85% being singletons. Sample: memory (CD45RA-) CD4+ T cells from blood. These receptors came from a human donor in good health.

CDR3 DNA: TGTGCCAGCAGCGTGGGACAGAGCTCCTATAATTCACCCCTCCACTTT. Protein sequence: CASSVGQSSYNSPLHF. V and J are TRBV9 and TRBJ1-6; 7 bases match TRBD1. The V gene end was trimmed by 2 bases and the J gene end by 0 bases; junction bases not matched to a gene: 2. The CDR3 runs to 16 residues. Germline V gene data show CDR1 as SGDLS and CDR2 as YYNGEE.

The rearrangement links TRBV6-5 to TRBJ2-7; possibly TRBD2 for D (7 bases). Germline V gene lookup returns CDR1 MNHEY and CDR2 SVGAGI. The CDR3 sequence is 15 residues long. The V and J ends lost 6 bases and 6 bases respectively, with 21 bases between them. CDR3 region: CASRGWGAGGSEQYF. The CDR3, as DNA: TGTGCCAGCAGGGGCTGGGGGGCCGGCGGGAGCGAGCAGTACTTC.

This clone has only a few counts. The CDR3 loop is CASSIWGQRGYTF. The CDR3, as DNA: TGTGCCAGTAGTATTTGGGGACAAAGGGGCTACACCTTC. This chain connects TRBV19 to TRBJ1-2, with D maybe TRBD1 (6 bases). The CDR3 loop spans 13 amino acids. Between the trimmed V and J ends, which lost 3 bases and 8 bases, there was a span of 13 bases. Germline values: CDR1 LNHDA, CDR2 SQIVND (reference sequence).

This rearrangement joins TRBV5-1 to TRBJ1-4, with 7 bases that match TRBD1. Germline-derived CDR1 and CDR2 are SGHRS and YFSETQ. The V segment lost 4 bases and the J segment 5 bases; nucleotides outside the gene matches: 8. The CDR3 covers 15 residues. The CDR3 nucleotides are TGCGCCAGCAGCCTACAGGGGATGGAAAATGAAAAACTGTTTTTT. Encoded protein: CASSLQGMENEKLFF.

The rearrangement joins TRBV7-9 to TRBJ1-2; 7 bases align to TRBD1. From germline, CDR1 is SEHNR and CDR2 FQNEAQ (reference sequence). The CDR3 totals 14 residues. J was trimmed by 4 bases and V by 1 base; bases with no gene match: 3. The CDR3 region is CASSLETGTYGYTF. The CDR3 region has the DNA TGTGCCAGCAGCTTAGAGACAGGGACCTATGGCTACACCTTC.

The gene calls are TRBV7-2 and TRBJ1-1; D possibly corresponds to TRBD1 (5 bases). The V end was cut by 4 bases, the J end by 0 bases, with 12 bases between. Germline V CDR1 and CDR2: SGHTA, FQGNSA. The CDR3 is 15 residues long. CDR3 DNA: TGTGCCAGCAGCTGGGGCGGCTTAATGAACACTGAAGCTTTCTTT. It translates to CASSWGGLMNTEAFF. The whole variable domain, remainder taken from reference TRBV7-2 and TRBJ1-1, is GAGVSQSPSNKVTEKGKDVELRCDPISGHTALYWYRQSLGQGLEFLIYFQGNSAPDKSGLPSDRFSAERTGGSVSTLTIQRTQQEDSAVYLCASSWGGLMNTEAFFGQGTRLTVV.

The chain employs TRBV4-3 and TRBJ2-2; 12 bases map to TRBD2. Per germline, CDR1 LGHNA and CDR2 YSLEER. With V trimmed by 0 bases and J by 5 bases, 7 bases remained unmatched. This CDR3 has 18 amino acids. In DNA form, the CDR3 reads TGCGCCAGCAGCCAAGAGGCCCGCGGGACTAGCGGGACCGGGGAGCTGTTTTTT. Translating gives CASSQEARGTSGTGELFF.

J is TRBJ1-1 and V is TRBV25-1; the D is unclear. Trimming took off 0 bases at V and 5 bases at J, with 7 bases between the two ends. Germline V gene sequence: CDR1 MGHDK, CDR2 SYGVNS. The CDR3 is 13 residues long. CDR3 nucleotides: TGTGCCAGCAGTGAATATGTGGATACTGAAGCTTTCTTT. Encoded protein: CASSEYVDTEAFF.

This sequence joins TRBV6-1 and TRBJ2-7; no reliable D call. Germline assignment: CDR1 MNHNS and CDR2 SASEGT. This CDR3 is built from 13 residues. V lost 5 bases, J lost 5 bases, and 13 bases lay in between. The chain's CDR3 is CASSSRPGNEQYF. The CDR3 coding sequence is TGTGCCAGCAGTTCCCGACCCGGCAACGAGCAGTACTTC.

The chain has TRBV7-2 and TRBJ2-1; the D is unclear. Germline assignment: CDR1 SGHTA and CDR2 FQGNSA. The CDR3 has 13 amino acids. V was clipped by 4 bases and J by 0 bases, with 4 bases between them. CDR3 in DNA: TGTGCCAGCAGCTCAAGCTCCTACAATGAGCAGTTCTTC. Translation: CASSSSSYNEQFF.

The J gene is TRBJ2-5, the V gene TRBV11-2, with 9 bases identical to TRBD1. The CDR3 consists of 16 residues. With V trimmed by 2 bases and J by 2 bases, 6 bases remained unmatched. CDR1 SGHAT and CDR2 FQNNGV come from the germline V gene. The CDR3 protein is CASSLSGQGSQETQYF. In nucleotides, the CDR3 is TGTGCCAGCAGCTTATCGGGACAGGGTTCTCAAGAGACCCAGTACTTC.

CDR3 amino acids: CASSRSGTSGYEQYF. In nucleotides, the CDR3 is TGTGCCAGCAGCCGATCAGGGACTAGCGGTTACGAGCAGTACTTC. The V and J genes are TRBV14 and TRBJ2-7; 11 positions agree with TRBD2. CDR1 is SGHDN and CDR2 is FVKESK in the germline V gene. The CDR3 is made up of 15 amino acids. Trimming removed 4 bases from V and 4 bases from J; junction bases left unmatched: 6.

This rearrangement joins TRBV5-1 to TRBJ2-3, with 11 bases lining up with TRBD2. With 4 bases clipped from V and 2 bases from J, the junction kept 3 bases outside the gene matches. This CDR3 region has 15 residues. The germline V gene encodes CDR1 SGHRS and CDR2 YFSETQ. The CDR3 region has the DNA TGCGCCAGCAGCATAGCGGGAGGGTTCACAGATACGCAGTATTTT. It is translated as CASSIAGGFTDTQYF. Full variable domain (rest looked up from reference TRBV5-1 and TRBJ2-3): KAGVTQTPRYLIKTRGQQVTLSCSPISGHRSVSWYQQTPGQGLQFLFEYFSETQRNKGNFPGRFSGRQFSNSRSEMNVSTLELGDSALYLCASSIAGGFTDTQYFGPGTRLTVL.

The chain joins TRBV7-8 to TRBJ2-3; D gene uncertain. Per the germline V gene, CDR1 is SGHVS and CDR2 is FQNEAQ. The V gene lost 0 bases and the J gene lost 6 bases, with 7 bases spanning the gap. CDR3 size: 13 residues. CDR3 nucleotide sequence: TGTGCCAGCAGCTTAGCGCGTGGTGATACGCAGTATTTT. Its translation is CASSLARGDTQYF.

The chain combines TRBV30 with TRBJ1-3; no clear D. CDR1 and CDR2 (germline): GTSNPN, SVGIG (reference sequence). The ends were cut back, 3 bases at V and 3 bases at J, with 15 bases in the middle. This CDR3 has 15 residues. CDR3 residues: CAWSRDGSHGNTIYF. In DNA, the CDR3 is TGTGCCTGGAGCCGTGACGGAAGCCATGGAAACACCATATATTTT.

The chain employs TRBV6-6 and TRBJ1-5; D uncertain. CDR3 length: 14 residues. Germline V gives CDR1 MNHNY, CDR2 SVGAGI (reference sequence). V was trimmed by 5 bases and J by 7 bases, leaving 15 bases between them. This chain's CDR3 is CASSGEKRDQPQHF. The DNA for the CDR3 is TGTGCCAGCAGTGGGGAGAAGAGAGACCAGCCCCAGCATTTT.

Written as DNA, the CDR3 is TGTGCCAGCAGCCTCCCCGGAGATACGCAGTATTTT. Translation gives CASSLPGDTQYF. The V and J genes are TRBV5-4 and TRBJ2-3; no firm D call. The CDR3 covers 12 residues. Looked up from germline, CDR1 is SGHNT and CDR2 is YYREEE (reference sequence). V lost 4 bases, J lost 5 bases, and 8 bases lay in between.

The V gene is TRBV23-1, the J gene TRBJ1-6, with D perhaps matching TRBD1 (5 bases). TRBV23-1 is reported as an ORF; its role is uncertain. The CDR3 consists of 14 residues. Deletions cut 9 bases from V and 1 base from J, with 10 bases between. CDR3 DNA sequence: TGCGCCAGAGGGACTGCGTCCTATAATTCACCCCTCCACTTT. It is translated as CARGTASYNSPLHF.

The V gene is TRBV4-3, the J gene TRBJ1-1; the D is unclear. The V gene's germline CDR1 is LGHNA and CDR2 YSLEER. Trimming removed 4 bases at V and 2 bases at J, with 2 bases between. This CDR3 is built from 11 residues. The CDR3 sequence: CASSRNTEAFF. The DNA for the CDR3 is TGCGCCAGCAGCCGAAACACTGAAGCTTTCTTT.

The gene calls are TRBV7-2 and TRBJ2-3; possibly TRBD2 for D (5 bases). The CDR3 is 15 amino acids. The V gene lost 4 bases and the J gene lost 6 bases, with 17 bases spanning the gap. The germline gives CDR1 SGHTA, CDR2 FQGNSA. The CDR3: CASSSIGRGTDTQYF. The CDR3 DNA reads as TGTGCCAGCAGCTCCATAGGTCGGGGTACGGATACGCAGTATTTT.

This clone showed up just a few times. This chain joins TRBV27 and TRBJ1-3; weak D call: TRBD1 (5 bases). This CDR3 is built from 15 residues. In germline, CDR1 is MNHEY, CDR2 SMNVEV (reference sequence). V shed 0 bases and J shed 4 bases, with 10 bases lying between them. The CDR3 reads CASSLSGTHGNTIYF. The CDR3 DNA sequence: TGTGCCAGCAGTTTATCCGGGACGCACGGAAACACCATATATTTT.

This clone is a singleton in its sample. This chain uses TRBV18 with TRBJ2-4; TRBD2 matches 10 bases. The V segment lost 3 bases and the J segment 2 bases; nucleotides outside the gene matches: 7. This CDR3 has 17 amino acids. Germline V lookup: CDR1 KGHSH, CDR2 LQKENI. CDR3 sequence reads: CASSPNLAGVTKNIQYF. The CDR3 DNA is TGTGCCAGCTCACCCAACCTAGCGGGGGTTACCAAAAACATTCAGTACTTC.

This clone was recorded only once. The chain joins TRBV29-1 to TRBJ1-2; a weak D match, TRBD1 (5 bases). Germline values: CDR1 SQVTM, CDR2 ANQGSEA. Trimming cost V 4 bases and J 0 bases, with 18 bases left between them. The CDR3 totals 16 residues. As DNA, the CDR3 is TGCAGCGTTGGGAACCGGATTAGGGGAACTAACTATGGCTACACCTTC. It translates to CSVGNRIRGTNYGYTF.

The rearrangement joins TRBV6-4 to TRBJ1-1; D gene unclear. The germline gives CDR1 MRHNA, CDR2 SNTAGT. Trimming stripped 10 bases from V and 1 base from J, with 16 bases between. This CDR3 is 14 amino acids long. The CDR3 DNA sequence: TGTGCCACCAGAATCGTCGCCGGGAACACTGAAGCTTTCTTT. It translates to CATRIVAGNTEAFF.

This chain's CDR3 is CASARGAGNTIYF. The CDR3 coding sequence is TGTGCTAGTGCTAGGGGGGCTGGAAACACCATATATTTT. This sequence joins TRBV12-5 and TRBJ1-3, with D perhaps matching TRBD1 (6 bases). This CDR3 comprises 13 residues. Germline V gene data show CDR1 as LGHNT and CDR2 as FRNRAP. Trimming removed 7 bases from V and 2 bases from J, with 9 bases in between. The full variable domain, rest sourced from reference TRBV12-5 and TRBJ1-3, is DARVTQTPRHKVTEMGQEVTMRCQPILGHNTVFWYRQTMMQGLELLAYFRNRAPLDDSGMPKDRFSAEMPDATLATLKIQPSEPRDSAVYFCASARGAGNTIYFGEGSWLTVV.

About this clone: Here the CDR3 omits its conserved ending phenylalanine or tryptophan, so a read error is the likely source. The chain links TRBV7-2 to TRBJ1-2; 7 positions agree with TRBD1. The germline CDR1 and CDR2 sequences are SGHTA and FQGNSA. The CDR3 is 14 residues long. The V gene end was trimmed by 5 bases and the J gene end by 2 bases; junction bases not matched to a gene: 5. The CDR3 protein is CASSPDRRNYGYTL. The CDR3 region has the DNA TGTGCCAGCAGCCCGGACAGGAGGAACTATGGCTACACCCTC.

The chain has TRBV2 and TRBJ1-1, with D perhaps matching TRBD1 (5 bases). The germline V and J ends were trimmed by 6 bases and 8 bases, with 22 bases remaining between them. The germline V gene encodes CDR1 SNHLY and CDR2 FYNNEI. The CDR3 extends over 15 amino acids. Here the CDR3 reads CASRARLRGESEAFF. The CDR3 DNA sequence: TGTGCCAGCAGAGCCCGTCTGCGAGGGGAATCGGAAGCTTTCTTT.

This chain joins TRBV27 and TRBJ2-2; 9 bases match TRBD2. Germline CDR1 and CDR2: MNHEY and SMNVEV (reference sequence). CDR3 size: 14 residues. The ends lost 8 bases at V and 1 base at J; junction bases unmatched: 2. The CDR3 spells CASGSGGNTGELFF. The CDR3 bases are TGTGCCAGCGGTAGCGGGGGGAACACCGGGGAGCTGTTTTTT.

The gene calls are TRBV5-1 and TRBJ2-1; 8 bases line up with TRBD2. V gave up 0 bases and J gave up 4 bases; unmatched junction bases: 12. Germline loops: CDR1 SGHRS, CDR2 YFSETQ. The CDR3 sequence is 18 residues long. The CDR3 loop reads CASSLAGSSGRRYNEQFF. The CDR3 region has the DNA TGCGCCAGCAGCTTGGCTGGATCCAGCGGGAGAAGGTACAATGAGCAGTTCTTC.

V gene TRBV4-2 combines with J gene TRBJ1-5; D not resolved. The CDR3 loop spans 14 amino acids. Deletions cut 3 bases from V and 7 bases from J, with 13 bases between. Germline lookup yields CDR1 LGHNA and CDR2 YNFKEQ. The CDR3 nucleotides read TGTGCCAGCAGCCAGAATACTTCCCCACAGCCCCAGCATTTT. Its translation is CASSQNTSPQPQHF.